Detailed here is one T cell receptor (beta chain). Its antigen is not known. Losses at the gene ends were 6 bases for V and 1 base for J; bases not matched to a gene: 7. CDR3 length: 16 residues. Germline V gene data show CDR1 as LNHDA and CDR2 as SQIVND (reference sequence). The data belong to a study of regulatory dendritic cells for organ transplantation. Produced via immunoSEQ multiplex PCR; TCRdb's table is partial and in-frame only. The sample records some 29,000 clones, 60% to 80% being singletons. Study results and caveats: Mature dendritic cells appeared to drive more memory CD8+ clonal expansion than regulatory ones. Memory T cells were less diverse than naive, with memory CD8+ most oligoclonal.

The sequence came from a human donor in good health. This chain links TRBV19 with TRBJ2-3, with 10 bases lining up with TRBD2. Sequencing used memory CD4+ T cells from blood. Documented subset: CD45RO+ memory T cells. The CDR3 coding sequence is TGTGCCAGTAGCCAAATAGCGGGGGGCCGCACAGATACGCAGTATTTT. Its translation is CASSQIAGGRTDTQYF.